These T cell receptor beta chains were read from a single sample in a study of metastatic and nonmetastatic thyroid tumors. Through MiXCR, TCRdb re-clonotyped the PCR reads. The repertoire holds tens of thousands of clones, with around 17% as singletons. Specimen: blood. The receptors were gathered from a female donor with papillary thyroid cancer or a benign thyroid nodule (not recorded which). Some clones in this sample may be carry-over from other donors' samples. Both conserved end residues are part of each CDR3. Each record gives: J gene, V gene, D gene, CDR3 protein. D genes are given only for firm matches.

J gene: TRBJ1-2
V gene: TRBV6-1
D gene: TRBD1
CDR3 protein: CASMGRGGANYGYTF

J gene: TRBJ2-3
V gene: TRBV11-3
D gene: NA
CDR3 protein: CASSPGLGGDTQYF

J gene: TRBJ2-7
V gene: TRBV5-4
D gene: TRBD2
CDR3 protein: CASSFIGLEVEQYF

J gene: TRBJ1-3
V gene: TRBV28
D gene: TRBD1
CDR3 protein: CASNYRGDSGNTIYF

J gene: TRBJ1-4
V gene: TRBV5-6
D gene: NA
CDR3 protein: CASSFYGPTNEKLFF

J gene: TRBJ1-1
V gene: TRBV19
D gene: TRBD1
CDR3 protein: CASSPRTGRSNTEAFF

J gene: TRBJ1-2
V gene: TRBV5-4
D gene: NA
CDR3 protein: CASSPGGGPSWGYTF

J gene: TRBJ2-2
V gene: TRBV6-1
D gene: NA
CDR3 protein: CASSRGRANTGELFF

J gene: TRBJ2-7
V gene: TRBV11-2
D gene: NA
CDR3 protein: CASSLMGPGHHYEQYF

J gene: TRBJ2-5
V gene: TRBV20-1
D gene: NA
CDR3 protein: CSANRALANTRETQYF

J gene: TRBJ2-7
V gene: TRBV5-1
D gene: TRBD2
CDR3 protein: CASSLGTGTSVDEQYF

J gene: TRBJ2-2
V gene: TRBV20-1
D gene: NA
CDR3 protein: CSAGLGGRDTGELFF

J gene: TRBJ1-1
V gene: TRBV3-1
D gene: NA
CDR3 protein: CASSQSGTKNTEAFF

J gene: TRBJ2-1
V gene: TRBV10-2
D gene: NA
CDR3 protein: CATIPSGSSGYNEQFF

J gene: TRBJ1-5
V gene: TRBV19
D gene: TRBD1
CDR3 protein: CASSITGGSNQPQHF

J gene: TRBJ2-3
V gene: TRBV11-1
D gene: NA
CDR3 protein: CASSEKGGEGDTQYF

J gene: TRBJ2-1
V gene: TRBV28
D gene: TRBD2
CDR3 protein: CASSLPSLGVSGRAYNEQFF

J gene: TRBJ2-3
V gene: TRBV7-2
D gene: NA
CDR3 protein: CASSLGIQADTQYF

J gene: TRBJ1-1
V gene: TRBV18
D gene: TRBD1
CDR3 protein: CASSPPGRGPSVAFF

J gene: TRBJ2-1
V gene: TRBV2
D gene: NA
CDR3 protein: CASSEGQAARGNEQFF

J gene: TRBJ2-3
V gene: TRBV10-3
D gene: TRBD1
CDR3 protein: CAISESREGASDTQYF

J gene: TRBJ2-2
V gene: TRBV11-2
D gene: NA
CDR3 protein: CASSQAFGLIGELFF

J gene: TRBJ2-1
V gene: TRBV6-2/TRBV6-3
D gene: NA
CDR3 protein: CASIGNTVDEQFF

J gene: TRBJ2-1
V gene: TRBV10-1
D gene: TRBD2
CDR3 protein: CASRPTSGSSGEQFF